The text below deals with one TCR beta chain. TCRdb keeps only in-frame clones here, not all; method: immunoSEQ multiplex PCR. The repertoire holds some 65,000 clones, with about nine tenths as singletons. The data derive from a study of blood T cell repertoires in COVID-19. Overall study context: T cells, B-cell-depleted T cells, or PBMCs provided the cDNA or gDNA that served as material.

Seattle patient enrollment occurred during active infection, with longitudinal follow-up thereafter. After removal of 5 bases from V and 6 bases from J, the junction contained 8 bases not matched to a gene. This CDR3 comprises 14 residues. CDR1 is LGHNA and CDR2 is YSLEER in the germline V gene. The material sequenced was peripheral blood. The J gene is TRBJ1-1, the V gene TRBV4-3; 8 positions match TRBD1. This TCR derives from a man aged 50 to 59 with COVID-19, enrolled during active disease. The CDR3 sequence: CASSAQGVSAEAFF. CDR3 nucleotide sequence: TGCGCCAGCAGCGCACAGGGGGTGAGCGCTGAAGCTTTCTTT.